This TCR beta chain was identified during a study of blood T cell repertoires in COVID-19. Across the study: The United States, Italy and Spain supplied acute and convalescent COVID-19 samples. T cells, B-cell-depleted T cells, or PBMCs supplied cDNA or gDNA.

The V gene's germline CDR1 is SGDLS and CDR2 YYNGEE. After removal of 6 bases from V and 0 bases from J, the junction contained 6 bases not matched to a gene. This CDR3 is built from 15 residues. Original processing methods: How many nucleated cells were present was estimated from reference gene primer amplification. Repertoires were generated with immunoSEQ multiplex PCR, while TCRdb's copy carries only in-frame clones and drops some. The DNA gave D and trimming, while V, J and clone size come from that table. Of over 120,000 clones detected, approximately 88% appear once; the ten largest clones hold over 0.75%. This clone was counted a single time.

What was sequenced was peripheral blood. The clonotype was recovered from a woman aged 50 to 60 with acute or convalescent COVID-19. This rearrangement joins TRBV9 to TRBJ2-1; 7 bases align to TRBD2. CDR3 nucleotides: TGTGCCAGCACAGGAGCGGGGAGCTCCTACAATGAGCAGTTCTTC. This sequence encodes CASTGAGSSYNEQFF.